What follows describes a single TCR beta chain. There are many counts of this clonotype. No antigen is known for it. There are no base qualities to consult, and no much larger clone falls within one base. This specimen comes from a study of T-cell memory formation after mild COVID-19 (dated by TCRdb to the early 2020s). Turning to the overall study: TCR sequence clusters from the two donors were found to be largely donor specific. In a couple of donors, T-cell clones that expanded and contracted after mild COVID-19 were tracked by sequencing TCRalpha and TCRbeta repertoires over time. Two young, previously healthy adult volunteers, one female and one male, were included in the cohort.

CDR1 and CDR2, looked up from the germline V gene, are SGHVS and FNYEAQ. At the junction V is shortened by 5 bases and J by 2 bases, with 3 bases in between. Its CDR3 holds 11 amino acids, cysteine through phenylalanine. CDR3 DNA is the only sequence kept; it has 33 bases, read in frame from the first base. Ficoll-Paque density gradient centrifugation was the method used to isolate PBMCs. For sequencing, an Illumina NovaSeq 6000 was employed. cDNA libraries for TCRalpha and TCRbeta were prepared by 5'RACE using constant-segment primers, with sample barcodes and unique molecular identifiers added. RNA was extracted from every sample with Trizol reagent. The libraries were amplified in two PCR steps, and the second step added a second sample barcode and Illumina TruSeq adapters. Libraries were sequenced on an Illumina NovaSeq with 2 x 150 bp paired-end reads. Processing in the source paper ran as follows. Reads were demultiplexed and collapsed into UMI-guided consensus sequences with migec v1.2.7. With mixcr v2.1.11, UMI consensuses were aligned to TRA and TRB V and J templates and assembled into clonotypes. Clonotypes were classified as expanded or contracted when called significant by both edgeR and NoisET, with noise models trained on biological replicates. For edgeR calls, the thresholds were a false discovery rate-adjusted p below 0.01 and a log2 fold-change of 1. As an exploratory analysis of dynamics, max-normalized trajectories of the 1000 most abundant clonotypes were examined by PCA with hierarchical clustering. Separately sequenced CD4+ and CD8+ repertoires were used to assign the CD4 or CD8 phenotype of responding clones. The public reads were quality trimmed at Q25 with fastp and then assembled into clones with MiXCR by TCRdb, keeping productive beta chains. Rows are unified per CDR3 protein, each entry keeping the most common DNA and genes. Here the V and J calls rest on TCRdb's processing, not on the authors' analysis. Across this sample there are 250,000 or so distinct CDR3 sequences, with roughly 18% seen only once. About 21% of the sample is taken by the ten largest.

What the study reported, not specific to this receptor: Some responding clones were found in pre-infection memory, which suggests that pre-existing cross-reactive memory T cells took part in the SARS-CoV-2 response. Only two mild cases were covered in the study, and larger cohorts including severe cases with pre-infection samples were considered necessary. SARS-CoV-2 specificity of the second-wave clones peaking on day 37 was not confirmed. Balanced CD4/CD8 phenotypes were observed for clones contracting from day 15 to 85, whereas a bias towards CD4+ was observed for a second wave of clones expanding from day 15 to 37. Contracting CD4+ clones were located mainly in the CM and EM memory subsets, whereas CD8+ clones were found to be enriched in EMRA.

The source is a man between 18 and 35 years old who had mild COVID-19 (a few samples of this study predate the infection). The sample titles of this study are shuffled in the database, so cell type and time point are left out; the donor was told from shared clones. Here the chain combines TRBV7-6 and TRBJ2-5, with an unclear D gene assignment. Sequenced: PBMCs or a T cell subset sorted from them (not recorded which). The nucleotide sequence reads as follows: TGTGCCAGCAGCGCGCAAGAGACCCAGTACTTC. This translates into CASSAQETQYF.